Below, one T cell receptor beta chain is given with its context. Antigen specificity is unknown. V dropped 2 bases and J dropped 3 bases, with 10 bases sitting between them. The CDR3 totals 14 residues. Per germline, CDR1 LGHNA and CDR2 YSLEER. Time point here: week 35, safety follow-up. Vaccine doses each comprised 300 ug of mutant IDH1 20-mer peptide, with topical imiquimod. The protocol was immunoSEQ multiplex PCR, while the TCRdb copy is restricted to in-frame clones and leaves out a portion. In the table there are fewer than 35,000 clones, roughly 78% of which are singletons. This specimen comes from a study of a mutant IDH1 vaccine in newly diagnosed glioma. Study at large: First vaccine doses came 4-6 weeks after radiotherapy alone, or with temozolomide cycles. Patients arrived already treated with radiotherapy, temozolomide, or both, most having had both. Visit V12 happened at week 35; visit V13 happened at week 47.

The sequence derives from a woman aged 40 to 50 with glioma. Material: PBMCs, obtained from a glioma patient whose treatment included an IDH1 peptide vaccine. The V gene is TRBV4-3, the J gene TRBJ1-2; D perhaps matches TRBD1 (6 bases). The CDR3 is CASSQQQGDYGYTF. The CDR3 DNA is TGCGCCAGCAGCCAACAACAGGGAGACTATGGCTACACCTTC.